This T cell receptor (beta chain) was recorded in a study of T cell clonotyping in hematopoietic cell transplantation. Study results and caveats: At the given depth, recipient repertoires were over 97% de novo clonotypes. Recipient TCR diversity dropped after transplant; expanded clonotypes rose from day 30 to 180. Broader posttransplant TCR repertoire diversity was predicted by graft donor and pretransplant recipient Inverse Simpson Index values.

Libraries were prepared by immunoSEQ multiplex PCR; TCRdb keeps only in-frame clonotypes and omits some of them. The table records around 1,800 clones, around 80% of them present only once. The CDR3 is 12 amino acids. Germline V gene data show CDR1 as MNHNS and CDR2 as SASEGT. The germline V and J ends were trimmed by 6 bases and 3 bases, with 7 bases remaining between them. This clone was detected only a few times. The antigen remains unidentified. The sequencing sample was made of peripheral blood mononuclear cells. The clonotype was recovered from a young man in good health. Some clones in this sample may be carry-over from other donors' samples. This rearrangement joins TRBV6-1 to TRBJ2-3; D not certain. For the CDR3, the DNA is TGTGCCAGCAGCCCCTGGACAGATACGCAGTATTTT. Translated: CASSPWTDTQYF.